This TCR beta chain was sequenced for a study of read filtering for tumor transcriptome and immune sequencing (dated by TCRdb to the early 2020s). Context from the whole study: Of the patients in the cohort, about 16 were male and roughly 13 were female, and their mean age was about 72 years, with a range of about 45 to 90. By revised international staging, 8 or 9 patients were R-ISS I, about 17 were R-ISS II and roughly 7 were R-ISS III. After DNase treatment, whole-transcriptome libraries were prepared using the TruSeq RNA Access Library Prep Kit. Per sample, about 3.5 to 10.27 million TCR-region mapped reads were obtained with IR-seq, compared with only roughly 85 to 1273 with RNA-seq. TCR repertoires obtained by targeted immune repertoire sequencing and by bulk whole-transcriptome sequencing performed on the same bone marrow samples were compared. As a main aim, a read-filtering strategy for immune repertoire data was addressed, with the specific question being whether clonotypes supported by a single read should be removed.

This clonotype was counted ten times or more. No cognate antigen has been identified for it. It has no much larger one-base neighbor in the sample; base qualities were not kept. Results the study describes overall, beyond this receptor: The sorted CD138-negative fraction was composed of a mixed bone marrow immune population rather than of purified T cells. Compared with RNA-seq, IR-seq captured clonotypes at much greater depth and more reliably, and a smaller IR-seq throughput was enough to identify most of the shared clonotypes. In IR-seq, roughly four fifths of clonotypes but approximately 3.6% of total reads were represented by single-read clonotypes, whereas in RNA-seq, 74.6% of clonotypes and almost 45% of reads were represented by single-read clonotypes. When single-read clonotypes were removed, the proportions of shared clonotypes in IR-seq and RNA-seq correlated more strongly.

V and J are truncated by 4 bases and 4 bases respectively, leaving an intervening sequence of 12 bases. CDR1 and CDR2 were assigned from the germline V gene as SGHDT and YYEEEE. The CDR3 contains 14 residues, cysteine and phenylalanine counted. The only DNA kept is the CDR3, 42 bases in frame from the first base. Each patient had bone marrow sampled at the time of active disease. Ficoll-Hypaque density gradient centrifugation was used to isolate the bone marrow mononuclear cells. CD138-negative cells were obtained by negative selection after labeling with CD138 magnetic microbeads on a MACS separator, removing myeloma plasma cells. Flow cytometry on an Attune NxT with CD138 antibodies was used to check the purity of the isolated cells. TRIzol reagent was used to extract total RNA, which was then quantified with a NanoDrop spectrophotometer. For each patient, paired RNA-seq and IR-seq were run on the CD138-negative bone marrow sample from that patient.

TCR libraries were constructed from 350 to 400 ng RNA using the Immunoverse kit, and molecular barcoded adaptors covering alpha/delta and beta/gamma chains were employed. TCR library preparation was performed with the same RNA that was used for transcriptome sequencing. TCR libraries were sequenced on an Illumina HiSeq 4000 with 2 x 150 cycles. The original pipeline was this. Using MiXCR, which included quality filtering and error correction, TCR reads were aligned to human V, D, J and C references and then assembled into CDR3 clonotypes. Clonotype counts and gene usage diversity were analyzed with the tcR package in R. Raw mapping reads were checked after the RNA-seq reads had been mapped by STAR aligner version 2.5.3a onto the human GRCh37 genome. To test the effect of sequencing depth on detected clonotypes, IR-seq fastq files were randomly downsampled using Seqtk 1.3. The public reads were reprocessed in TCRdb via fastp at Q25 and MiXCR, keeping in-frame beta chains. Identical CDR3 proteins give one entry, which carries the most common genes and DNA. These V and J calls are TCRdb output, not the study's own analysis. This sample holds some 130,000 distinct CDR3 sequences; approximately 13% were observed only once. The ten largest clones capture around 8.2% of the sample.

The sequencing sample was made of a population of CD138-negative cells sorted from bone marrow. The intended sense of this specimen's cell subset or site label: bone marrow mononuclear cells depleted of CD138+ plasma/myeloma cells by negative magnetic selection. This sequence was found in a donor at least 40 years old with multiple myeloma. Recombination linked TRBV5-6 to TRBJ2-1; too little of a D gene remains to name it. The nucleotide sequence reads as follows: TGTGCCAGCAGCCGGGCTCCCCTTTACAATGAGCAGTTCTTC. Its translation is CASSRAPLYNEQFF.